Presented here are 6 T cell receptor beta chains from one specimen sequenced in a study of T-cell memory formation after mild COVID-19. MiXCR, run by TCRdb on the 5' RACE reads, gives a single entry per CDR3 protein. The data show about 430,000 distinct CDR3 sequences, approximately 24% seen once. Sequencing input: PBMCs or a T cell subset sorted from them (not recorded which). All receptors derive from an adult woman who had mild COVID-19 (a few samples of this study predate the infection). Cell type and time point are not known.

This clonotype showed up just a few times. This sequence joins TRBV7-9 and TRBJ1-1; D gene ambiguous. The CDR3 is 16 residues long. Trimming shortened V by 6 bases and J by 0 bases, and 17 bases separated the two germline ends. Germline assignment: CDR1 SEHNR and CDR2 FQNEAQ (reference sequence). CDR3 sequence reads: CASSLRYGKLNTEAFF. In DNA form, the CDR3 reads TGTGCCAGCAGTCTTAGATACGGGAAGTTGAACACTGAAGCTTTCTTT.

This clonotype has a count of ten or more. The J gene is TRBJ2-3, the V gene TRBV7-2; 7 nucleotides line up with TRBD2. The ends lost 3 bases at V and 1 base at J; junction bases unmatched: 4. CDR3 length equals 15 residues. CDR1 and CDR2 from the germline V gene are SGHTA and FQGNSA. The CDR3 region has the DNA TGTGCCAGCAGCTTGGGAGGGGTGGGCACAGATACGCAGTATTTT. Its protein product is CASSLGGVGTDTQYF.

In nucleotides, the CDR3 is TGTGCCAGCAGTCCCGGGGCGCGGACTGAAGCTTTCTTT. Protein product: CASSPGARTEAFF. J is TRBJ1-1 and V is TRBV12-3 or TRBV12-4; a weak D match, TRBD1 (5 bases). CDR3 length: 13 amino acids. V was cut by 5 bases and J by 5 bases, with 12 bases left in between.

This chain links TRBV15 with TRBJ1-5; no clear D. The germline V gene has CDR1 LNHNV and CDR2 YYDKDF (reference sequence). V shed 4 bases and J shed 2 bases, with 9 bases lying between them. The CDR3 runs 14 residues. CDR3 amino acids: CATSTRTRNQPQHF. The CDR3 DNA reads as TGTGCCACCAGCACACGGACCCGCAATCAGCCCCAGCATTTT.

The chain couples TRBV7-9 to TRBJ1-3; D gene uncertain. The germline V gene has CDR1 SEHNR and CDR2 FQNEAQ (reference sequence). This CDR3 comprises 15 residues. V gave up 7 bases and J gave up 0 bases, with 13 bases separating them. Here the CDR3 DNA reads TGTGCCAGCACCATACTCACGAGCTCTGGAAACACCATATATTTT. It specifies CASTILTSSGNTIYF.

This clonotype came up a few times. The rearrangement joins TRBV20-1 to TRBJ2-3; TRBD2 agrees at 11 bases. Germline CDR1 reads DFQATT; CDR2 reads SNEGSKA (reference sequence). CDR3 length: 15 amino acids. Trimming at V came to 5 bases and at J to 3 bases, leaving 7 bases not matched to a gene. Here the CDR3 DNA reads TGCAGTGCTTTTCACCGGACTAGCGGGACAGATACGCAGTATTTT. Encoded protein: CSAFHRTSGTDTQYF.